The 20 T cell receptor beta chains reported below all come from one sample, sequenced in a study of CD8+ T cells in alopecia areata. The treatment was: oral pan-JAK inhibitor, 5-10 mg twice daily. cDNA reverse transcribed from extracted RNA served as the sequencing template. Clones were read by immunoSEQ multiplex PCR, and TCRdb kept only the in-frame ones, dropping some. The sample shows approximately 190,000 clones, roughly 60% of them seen only once. Sequencing used CD4+ T cells sorted from blood, obtained at week 24, from a patient treated with tofacitinib. These receptors all stem from a human donor with alopecia areata.

CDR3 in DNA: TGTGCCAGCAGGCCCACTGGGAACACTGAAGCTTTCTTT. Translation: CASRPTGNTEAFF. The rearrangement uses TRBV2 and TRBJ1-1, with D unresolved. In germline, CDR1 is SNHLY, CDR2 FYNNEI. V lost 6 bases and J lost 1, with 9 bases in between. CDR3 size: 13 residues.

The CDR3 region is CSALRDRNGNTIYF. The CDR3 DNA sequence: TGCAGCGCCCTCCGGGACAGAAATGGAAACACCATATATTTT. The chain carries TRBV29-1 and TRBJ1-3; 7 bases line up with TRBD1. Germline trimming cut 7 bases from V and 3 bases from J; bases unmatched to any gene: 9. Per the germline V gene, CDR1 is SQVTM and CDR2 is ANQGSEA. This CDR3 is built from 14 residues.

V and J are TRBV15 and TRBJ1-5; tentative D call: TRBD1 (5 bases). CDR3 length: 15 amino acids. The ends were cut back, 0 bases at V and 3 bases at J, with 9 bases in the middle. Per germline, CDR1 LNHNV and CDR2 YYDKDF (reference sequence). The CDR3 region has the DNA TGTGCCACCAGCAGAGAGGGGGAGACCAATCAGCCCCAGCATTTT. Its translation is CATSREGETNQPQHF.

The chain recombines TRBV29-1 with TRBJ2-3; the D is unclear. V was clipped by 5 bases and J by 3 bases, with 6 bases between them. This CDR3 contains 11 residues. Germline loops: CDR1 SQVTM, CDR2 ANQGSEA. The chain's CDR3 is CSVLITDTQYF. Written as DNA, the CDR3 is TGCAGCGTTCTCATAACAGATACGCAGTATTTT.

The chain recombines TRBV5-4 with TRBJ2-7; 8 nucleotides match TRBD1. The germline V gene has CDR1 SGHNT and CDR2 YYREEE (reference sequence). CDR3 length equals 15 residues. V dropped 0 bases and J dropped 3; count of bases not matched to a gene: 5. DNA for the CDR3: TGTGCCAGCAGCTTGGAGTCAGGGGGCAACTACGAGCAGTACTTC. This codes for CASSLESGGNYEQYF.

This rearrangement joins TRBV4-3 to TRBJ1-2; D gene ambiguous. V was cut by 1 base and J by 7 bases, with 7 bases left in between. There are 12 residues in the CDR3. Germline lookup yields CDR1 LGHNA and CDR2 YSLEER. Here the CDR3 reads CASSQGGIGYTF. The CDR3 nucleotides are TGCGCCAGCAGCCAAGGCGGCATTGGCTACACCTTC.

This clone showed up just a few times. The rearrangement links TRBV29-1 to TRBJ2-2, with a possible D match to TRBD2 (6 bases). Trimming cost V 7 bases and J 1 base, with 13 bases left between them. CDR3 length equals 14 residues. CDR1 is SQVTM and CDR2 is ANQGSEA in the germline V gene. This CDR3 reads CSGLPGENTGELFF. Here the CDR3 DNA reads TGCAGCGGGTTACCGGGAGAGAACACCGGGGAGCTGTTTTTT.

The chain has TRBV5-4 and TRBJ2-3; 13 bases map to TRBD2. Germline loops: CDR1 SGHNT, CDR2 YYREEE (reference sequence). The CDR3 contains 15 residues. J lost 5 bases, V lost 4 bases, and 4 bases had no gene match. The CDR3 nucleotides read TGTGCCAGCAGCCTACTAGCGGGGGGGCAAGATACGCAGTATTTT. Translating it yields CASSLLAGGQDTQYF.

The chain carries TRBV9 and TRBJ1-2; D uncertain. Germline lookup yields CDR1 SGDLS and CDR2 YYNGEE. Trimming stripped 1 base from V and 7 bases from J, with 11 bases between. This CDR3 region has 13 residues. The CDR3 protein is CASSVSVGGGYTF. Here the CDR3 DNA reads TGTGCCAGCAGCGTATCGGTGGGAGGTGGCTACACCTTC.

This chain uses TRBV7-8 with TRBJ1-5, with 7 bases fitting TRBD1. V gave up 1 base and J gave up 1 base; unmatched junction bases: 4. The CDR3 extends over 16 amino acids. The V gene's germline CDR1 is SGHVS and CDR2 FQNEAQ. The chain's CDR3 is CASSLDTGESNQPQHF. The DNA of the CDR3 is TGTGCCAGCAGCTTAGACACAGGGGAGAGCAATCAGCCCCAGCATTTT.

The CDR3 DNA follows: TGCGCCAGCAGCCAAGCCTCAGGGTTGTATGGCTACACCTTC. Amino acid sequence: CASSQASGLYGYTF. This chain uses TRBV4-3 with TRBJ1-2; D perhaps matches TRBD1 (5 bases). The CDR3 is 14 amino acids. Trimming took off 1 base at V and 5 bases at J, with 11 bases between the two ends. The germline V gene has CDR1 LGHNA and CDR2 YSLEER.

The genes are TRBV27 and TRBJ1-2; 10 bases align to TRBD1. V lost 4 bases and J lost 7; bases outside the gene matches: 15. CDR3 length: 17 residues. Germline V gene lookup returns CDR1 MNHEY and CDR2 SMNVEV (reference sequence). Written as DNA, the CDR3 is TGTGCCAGCAGTTCGACAGGGGGCGAGGCGGCTATTGGTGGCTACACCTTC. Translating it yields CASSSTGGEAAIGGYTF.

The chain recombines TRBV27 with TRBJ2-1; a weak D match, TRBD1 (6 bases). The CDR3 has 15 residues. V was trimmed by 7 bases and J by 7 bases, leaving 20 bases between them. Germline-derived CDR1 and CDR2 are MNHEY and SMNVEV (reference sequence). CDR3 amino acids: CASTSTGTKRNEQFF. CDR3 DNA sequence: TGTGCCAGCACTTCAACCGGGACAAAAAGGAATGAGCAGTTCTTC.

This clone was seen more than once but under ten times. The V call is TRBV11-2, the J call TRBJ2-1; 8 nucleotides align to TRBD2. V lost 5 bases, J lost 4 bases, and 10 bases stayed unmatched. Per the germline V gene, CDR1 is SGHAT and CDR2 is FQNNGV. The CDR3 is made up of 16 amino acids. The DNA for the CDR3 is TGTGCCAGCAGCCCGAGGGCTAGCGGGCGATACAATGAGCAGTTCTTC. As protein: CASSPRASGRYNEQFF. The full variable domain, with the rest looked up from reference TRBV11-2 and TRBJ2-1, is EAGVAQSPRYKIIEKRQSVAFWCNPISGHATLYWYQQILGQGPKLLIQFQNNGVVDDSQLPKDRFSAERLKGVDSTLKIQPAKLEDSAVYLCASSPRASGRYNEQFFGPGTRLTVL.

V usage is TRBV25-1 and J usage is TRBJ2-7; D is tentatively TRBD1 or TRBD2 (5 bases each). The CDR3 is 14 residues long. Germline V gene data show CDR1 as MGHDK and CDR2 as SYGVNS. Trimming pared 3 bases from V and 6 bases from J, leaving 15 bases between. The CDR3 reads CASSEYEGLREQYF. CDR3 bases: TGTGCCAGCAGTGAGTATGAGGGGCTACGCGAGCAGTACTTC.

The CDR3 region has the DNA TGTGCCAGCAGCGGAGATGGGAGAGGACAGGGCCATCAGCCCCAGCATTTT. Translation: CASSGDGRGQGHQPQHF. The chain recombines TRBV4-2 with TRBJ1-5; 8 bases align to TRBD1. This CDR3 comprises 17 residues. Germline loops: CDR1 LGHNA, CDR2 YNFKEQ. With 5 bases clipped from V and 5 bases from J, the junction kept 14 bases outside the gene matches.

The sample holds one count of this clone. The genes are TRBV28 and TRBJ1-5, with TRBD1 identical over 7 bases. Trimming took 5 bases from V and 0 from J; bases not matched to a gene: 4. The CDR3 is 15 amino acids. Per germline, CDR1 MDHEN and CDR2 SYDVKM. The CDR3 reads CASSEGQHSNQPQHF. CDR3 DNA sequence: TGTGCCAGCAGTGAGGGACAGCATAGCAATCAGCCCCAGCATTTT. Full variable domain (outside the CDR3, taken from reference TRBV28 and TRBJ1-5): DVKVTQSSRYLVKRTGEKVFLECVQDMDHENMFWYRQDPGLGLRLIYFSYDVKMKEKGDIPEGYSVSREKKERFSLILESASTNQTSMYLCASSEGQHSNQPQHFGDGTRLSIL.

This clone occurred a few times. The chain joins TRBV30 to TRBJ1-2; 9 bases are shared with TRBD1. This CDR3 is 14 amino acids long. The germline gives CDR1 GTSNPN, CDR2 SVGIG (reference sequence). Germline trimming cut 2 bases from V and 4 bases from J; bases unmatched to any gene: 5. The CDR3 here is CAWSPDRGGYGYTF. Here the CDR3 DNA reads TGTGCCTGGAGTCCGGACAGGGGAGGCTATGGCTACACCTTC.

The genes are TRBV29-1 and TRBJ2-7; 8 bases fit TRBD1. Germline values: CDR1 SQVTM, CDR2 ANQGSEA. The ends lost 1 base at V and 7 bases at J; junction bases unmatched: 15. The CDR3 totals 16 residues. Here the CDR3 DNA reads TGCAGCGTTGAAGGCGGTCAGGGGGCGCACCTTCGAGAGCAGTACTTC. Its translation is CSVEGGQGAHLREQYF.

V gene TRBV4-1 combines with J gene TRBJ1-5; D ambiguous. V was clipped by 4 bases and J by 4 bases, with 11 bases between them. This CDR3 spans 14 amino acids. CDR1 and CDR2 from the germline V gene are MGHRA and YSYEKL. DNA of the CDR3: TGCGCCAGCAGCCCACCGGACGGGAATCAGCCCCAGCATTTT. Protein: CASSPPDGNQPQHF.